This T cell receptor (beta chain) stems from a study of human T cells and chemical hapten exposure. On the study more broadly: Each patch test put 0.01% DPC on the upper back, and results were read at 6 days.

Time point in this sample: patch test 2, 6 weeks after DPC sensitization. The treatment denotes: therapeutic diphenylcyclopropenone sensitization with weekly scalp DPC. Donors were 18 to 70-year-old alopecia patients suitable for DPC. Trimming took off 6 bases at V and 6 bases at J, with 18 bases between the two ends. The CDR3 is made up of 14 amino acids. In germline, CDR1 is SGHRS, CDR2 YFSETQ. This clonotype was seen ten or more times. TCRdb re-called the RACE reads through MiXCR, storing one row per CDR3 protein. The sample consists of some 150,000 distinct CDR3 sequences, about 11% of them appearing once.

The TCR sequence derives from a woman aged 45 to 65 with alopecia areata. Some clones in this sample may be carry-over from other donors' samples. V usage is TRBV5-1 and J usage is TRBJ1-2; no firm D call. The material sequenced was whole blood, taken in connection with sensitization to the hapten diphenylcyclopropenone (DPC). The CDR3 loop is CASNLGRVADGYTF. The CDR3 DNA follows: TGCGCCAGCAATTTGGGAAGGGTTGCGGATGGCTACACCTTC.